This TCR beta chain comes out of a study of blood T cells in healthy people across ages. The individuals who served as donors were healthy Caucasians living in Russia, aged about 6 to 100. As to this clonotype: An end of the junction does not agree with germline; a read error may underlie this.

It was with a sample-barcoded 5' primer and a J-beta primer mix that a second PCR of about 7 to 12 cycles was run. TCRdb re-derived calls from the 5' RACE reads in MiXCR, one entry per CDR3 protein. Among some 890,000 distinct CDR3 sequences listed, around 29% were seen once. The sample also formed part of further work on T cells of mothers and their children.

The TCR was taken from a middle-aged woman in good health. Sample: blood.

The CDR3 DNA reads as TGTACCAGCGGGGACCCCTACGAGCAGTACTTC. This translates into CTSGDPYEQYF. The V gene is TRBV7-9, the J gene TRBJ2-7; 7 bases line up with TRBD2. CDR1 SEHNR and CDR2 FQNEAQ come from the germline V gene (reference sequence). This CDR3 region has 11 residues.